The text below deals with one TCR beta chain. Its antigen is currently not known. The input lacks base qualities; no much larger clone sits a single base away. This entry comes from a study of radiotherapy plus CTLA-4 blockade in lung cancer (dated by TCRdb to about 2018). Concerning the study at large: Objective responses occurred in roughly 19% of enrolled patients, and 30% to 35% achieved disease control. General conclusions and limits of the study: Increased serum interferon-beta after radiation, together with early dynamic changes in blood T cell clones, were reported to be the strongest predictors of response. TCR clones derived from tumors expanded in peripheral blood after treatment with radiotherapy and ipilimumab.

In this study, focal radiation therapy paired with CTLA-4 blockade (ipilimumab) was tested in patients who had chemo-refractory metastatic non-small-cell lung cancer. The library came from the immunoSEQ multiplex PCR assay. The source is immuneACCESS, and TCRdb retained only in-frame sequences with V and J called. Part of the clones is not carried over; for the studies checked, unresolved V genes explain less than half of this, and the remainder is unexplained. The sample has about 120,000 clones on record, approximately 90% of them singletons. The ten largest clones capture 6.9% of the sample. The source is a human donor with non-small cell lung cancer that progressed on radiotherapy plus ipilimumab. This specimen consisted of peripheral blood, obtained from a patient treated with radiotherapy plus ipilimumab.

The DNA sequence is as follows: TGTGCCAGCCCTAAGCGGGGGTGGTACGAGCAGTACTTC. It is translated as CASPKRGWYEQYF. The rearrangement joined TRBV7-5 to TRBJ2-7; no DNA check was done on the table's D call, TRBD2. TRBV7-5 counts as a pseudogene. From cysteine to phenylalanine, the CDR3 is 13 amino acids long. Only the CDR3 DNA stays, 39 bases, in frame from base 1.